The rows below give T cell receptor beta chains drawn from one sample of a study of T cells in Graves' hyperthyroidism and ophthalmopathy. TCRdb used MiXCR to reprocess the multiplex PCR reads, holding one entry per CDR3 protein. Here the sample spans some 200,000 distinct CDR3 sequences, around 17% being singletons. The specimen sequenced was blood. These receptor sequences come from a woman in her fifties or sixties with Graves' hyperthyroidism. CDR3s include the opening cysteine and the closing phenylalanine or tryptophan. D genes are given only for firm matches. Some rows have no size entry. The others give once, few or many, or a class for an expanded clone.

TRBJ2-2	NA	TRBV3-1	TRBD2	TGTGCCAGCAGTCGACTAGCGGGAGGGCCTGCGGGGGAGCTGTTTTTT	CASSRLAGGPAGELFF
TRBJ2-7	many	TRBV6-6	NA	TGTGCCAGCAGTTACTCCGGGGAAACCTACGAGCAGTACTTC	CASSYSGETYEQYF
TRBJ1-1	many	TRBV18	NA	TGTGCCAGCTCACCAGGACACCCGAACACTGAAGCTTTCTTT	CASSPGHPNTEAFF
TRBJ2-1	NA	TRBV9	NA	TGTGCCAGCAGCGTAGGGGCTACCAACAATGAGCAGTTCTTC	CASSVGATNNEQFF
TRBJ2-7	many	TRBV27	TRBD2	TGTGCAGCCTCCTTCCGGACTAGCCGTCTTGAGAGGTTGGAGCAGTACTTC	CAASFRTSRLERLEQYF
TRBJ2-7	few	TRBV3-1	NA	TGTGCCAGCAGCCAAGATTATAGGAGACAGCACAGCTACGAGCAGTACTTC	CASSQDYRRQHSYEQYF
TRBJ2-2	few	TRBV4-1	TRBD1	TGCGCCAGCAGCCAGCAGAACAGGGGTGCAGGGGAGCTGTTTTTT	CASSQQNRGAGELFF
TRBJ2-7	NA	TRBV28	TRBD2	TGTGCCAGCAGCCCTGGGGCCGGGAGGGCCCCCTACGAGCAGTACTTC	CASSPGAGRAPYEQYF
TRBJ2-3	many	TRBV20-1	NA	TGCAGTGGTAGGGTCTCGACGGGAGATCTCGGTACGCAGTATTTT	CSGRVSTGDLGTQYF
TRBJ2-7	NA	TRBV30	TRBD1	TGTGCCTGGAGAAGACAGGGACAAAAAGCCTACGAGCAGTACTTC	CAWRRQGQKAYEQYF
TRBJ1-2	many	TRBV6-1	NA	TGTGCCAGCAGTGGAATATACTATGGCTACACCTTC	CASSGIYYGYTF
TRBJ2-1	many	TRBV11-2	TRBD2	TGTGCCAGCAGCGTCGCTAGCGGGAATAATGAGCAGTTCTTC	CASSVASGNNEQFF
TRBJ1-5	NA	TRBV2	NA	TGTGCCAGCAGCCTGACAGAATATAGCAATCAGCCCCAGCATTTT	CASSLTEYSNQPQHF
TRBJ2-7	NA	TRBV6-1	TRBD1	TGTGCCATCGGCACAGGGGGGCCCTACGAGCAGTACTTC	CAIGTGGPYEQYF
TRBJ2-7	many	TRBV11-2	NA	TGTGCCAGCAGCTTATTCGAGCAGTACTTC	CASSLFEQYF
TRBJ2-7	NA	TRBV19	NA	TGTGCCAGTAGTATGGGCCCCGAAAGCTACGAGCAGTACTTC	CASSMGPESYEQYF
TRBJ2-2	many	TRBV6-1	TRBD2	TGTGCCAGCAGTACTACTAGCGGGAGGGCCGGGGAGCTGTTTTTT	CASSTTSGRAGELFF
TRBJ1-5	NA	TRBV20-1	NA	TGCAGTGGGACCTCGACTAATCAGCCCCAGCATTTT	CSGTSTNQPQHF
TRBJ2-1	many	TRBV28	TRBD2	TGTGCCAGCAGCAACCCCCAAACCATAGCGGGAGAGCGGTTCTTC	CASSNPQTIAGERFF
TRBJ1-5	few	TRBV27	NA	TGTGCCAGCAGTTTAGGGGGATACAATCAGCCCCAGCATTTT	CASSLGGYNQPQHF
TRBJ1-1	many	TRBV6-1	NA	TGTGCCAGCAGTTTCGCCCACCTGAACACTGAAGCTTTCTTT	CASSFAHLNTEAFF
TRBJ2-3	many	TRBV27	NA	TGTGCCAGCATAAGAAGGTCCGGCCATCGTACAGATACGCAGTATTTT	CASIRRSGHRTDTQYF
TRBJ1-4	NA	TRBV19	NA	TGTGCCAGTACACAGCTTGGGTGGGAAAAACTGTTTTTT	CASTQLGWEKLFF
TRBJ1-2	many	TRBV5-1	NA	TGCGCCAGCAGCTTGGACCTCTCCGCCCTCTATGGCTACACCTTC	CASSLDLSALYGYTF
TRBJ2-1	NA	TRBV29-1	TRBD1	TGCAGCTTGACAGGGGATTCGGATGAGCAGTTCTTC	CSLTGDSDEQFF
TRBJ2-7	NA	TRBV7-2	TRBD1	TGCAGCAGCTTAGAATGGACAGGGTACCACGAGCAGTACTTC	CSSLEWTGYHEQYF
TRBJ2-1	NA	TRBV6-5	NA	TGTGCCAGCAGTTCAGAACGCCTAGCGTCTACCTACAATGAGCAGTTCTTC	CASSSERLASTYNEQFF
TRBJ2-1	many	TRBV2	TRBD1	TGTGCCAGCAGTGAACCGGGACAGAATGAGCAGTTCTTC	CASSEPGQNEQFF
TRBJ1-5	few	TRBV12-3/TRBV12-4	NA	TGTGCCAGCAGTTCGGGACAACAAAATCAGCCCCAGCATTTT	CASSSGQQNQPQHF
TRBJ2-1	many	TRBV3-1	TRBD2	TGTGCCAGCAGCCCAACTAGCGGGAACCTCAATGAGCAGTTCTTC	CASSPTSGNLNEQFF
TRBJ2-1	many	TRBV11-2	NA	TGTGCCAGCAGCTTAGTAGGCTACAATGAGCAGTTCTTC	CASSLVGYNEQFF
TRBJ2-7	many	TRBV27	NA	TGTGCCAGCAGCCTAAGGGACGGAACCTACGAGCAGTACTTC	CASSLRDGTYEQYF
TRBJ2-5	NA	TRBV7-9	TRBD2	TGTGCCAGCAGCACAGATGCTAGCGGGGGCCGAGAGACCCAGTACTTC	CASSTDASGGRETQYF
TRBJ1-1	many	TRBV30	TRBD1	TGTGCCGGGTACAGGGGTAGGAACACTGAAGCTTTCTTT	CAGYRGRNTEAFF
TRBJ2-7	many	TRBV28	TRBD1	TGTGCCAGCAGTTTCCGGTCTCTGGACAGGGCCTACGAGCAGTACTTC	CASSFRSLDRAYEQYF
TRBJ2-7	NA	TRBV6-5	TRBD2	TGTGCCAGCAGTTCAAGACTAGCGGGGATCGGGTACGAGCAGTACTTC	CASSSRLAGIGYEQYF
TRBJ2-7	many	TRBV12-3/TRBV12-4	NA	TGTGCCAGCAGTTTCGGACAGCTTCCCTACGAGCAGTACTTC	CASSFGQLPYEQYF
TRBJ2-1	NA	TRBV10-3	TRBD1	TGTGCCATCAGTGAGAGACAGGGAATAGGGCAGTTCTTC	CAISERQGIGQFF
TRBJ2-3	NA	TRBV4-1	TRBD1	TGCGCCAGCAGACAAAGGACAGGAGACACAGATACGCAGTATTTT	CASRQRTGDTDTQYF
TRBJ1-2	few	TRBV10-3	NA	TGTGTCACATCAGGGGAAAGTGGCTACACCTTC	CVTSGESGYTF
TRBJ2-5	NA	TRBV11-2	NA	TGTGCCAGCAGCTTAGGGTTGGAAGGGACCCAGTACTTC	CASSLGLEGTQYF
TRBJ2-7	NA	TRBV7-2	NA	TGTGCCAGCAGCCCCTGGCTGAACCCCTCCTACGAGCAGTACTTC	CASSPWLNPSYEQYF
TRBJ2-7	NA	TRBV14	TRBD2	TGTGCCAGCAGCCAGACTAGCGGTTCGGCGGGCTACGAGCAGTACTTC	CASSQTSGSAGYEQYF
TRBJ1-5	NA	TRBV2	TRBD1	TGTGCCAGCAGACAGGGGAGGAGAGATCAGCCCCAGCATTTT	CASRQGRRDQPQHF
TRBJ1-5	few	TRBV28	NA	TGTGCCAGCAGCGACTTAAATCAGCCCCAGCATTTT	CASSDLNQPQHF
TRBJ1-3	NA	TRBV7-2	NA	TGTGCCAGCAGCTACCAGGGAAACACCATATATTTT	CASSYQGNTIYF
TRBJ1-5	few	TRBV27	NA	TGTGCCAGCAGTTTCGTGGGAAATCAGCCCCAGCATTTT	CASSFVGNQPQHF
TRBJ2-1	NA	TRBV20-1	NA	TGCAGTGCGAGGGACATCAATGAGCAGTTCTTC	CSARDINEQFF
TRBJ2-7	many	TRBV24-1	TRBD1	TGTGCCACCAGTGATTTCGGACAGGGAGGCGAGCAGTACTTC	CATSDFGQGGEQYF
TRBJ2-7	many	TRBV7-9	NA	TGTGCCAGCAGCTTAACCCCGTGGGGGGCGGCCGAGCAGTACTTC	CASSLTPWGAAEQYF
TRBJ2-5	many	TRBV5-1	NA	TGCGCCAGCAGCTTGGGTTCGCAGGTTGAAGAGACCCAGTACTTC	CASSLGSQVEETQYF
TRBJ2-1	many	TRBV6-6	NA	TGTGCCAGCAGTTACATTAGAGACTCCTACAATGAGCAGTTCTTC	CASSYIRDSYNEQFF
TRBJ2-3	few	TRBV3-1	NA	TGTGCCAGCAGCACTAGTCAGGGGGAGGGCACAGATACGCAGTATTTT	CASSTSQGEGTDTQYF